The 8 T cell receptor beta chains reported below all come from one sample, sequenced in a study of technical replicates of blood from several donors. TCRdb keeps only in-frame clones here, not all; method: immunoSEQ multiplex PCR. This sample has around 57,000 clones, with around 97% found just once. The sequenced material came from T cells isolated from PBMCs. The receptors here all came from a human donor in good health.

The gene calls are TRBV18 and TRBJ2-7; 10 bases are shared with TRBD2. Germline CDR1 and CDR2: KGHSH and LQKENI. The CDR3 length is 16 residues. Trimming cost V 2 bases and J 6 bases; bases outside gene matches: 10. CDR3 protein: CASSPGIAGGLGEQYF. The CDR3, as DNA: TGTGCCAGCTCACCAGGGATAGCGGGAGGTCTGGGCGAGCAGTACTTC.

The V gene is TRBV6-5, the J gene TRBJ1-2; TRBD1 might be the D (6 bases). Between the trimmed V and J ends, which lost 6 bases and 5 bases, there was a span of 16 bases. The germline V gene has CDR1 MNHEY and CDR2 SVGAGI. CDR3 length: 14 residues. The CDR3 DNA reads TGTGCCAGCAGCCCCCGGGGGGGGCAATATGGCTACACCTTC. Its translation: CASSPRGGQYGYTF.

The rearrangement links TRBV5-6 to TRBJ2-1, with 14 bases matching TRBD2. Looked up from germline, CDR1 is SGHDT and CDR2 is YYEEEE. The CDR3 consists of 17 residues. V was clipped by 4 bases and J by 0 bases; unmatched bases: 3. The CDR3 loop is CASSVGLAGVSYNEQFF. In nucleotides, the CDR3 is TGTGCCAGCAGCGTGGGACTAGCGGGAGTCTCCTACAATGAGCAGTTCTTC.

This chain uses TRBV19 with TRBJ2-7; TRBD2 might be the D (6 bases). CDR1 and CDR2 from the germline V gene are LNHDA and SQIVND (reference sequence). The CDR3 covers 15 residues. V was cut by 1 base and J by 0 bases, with 10 bases left in between. The CDR3: CASSIGAGSSYEQYF. The CDR3 DNA reads TGTGCCAGTAGTATAGGAGCCGGGAGCTCCTACGAGCAGTACTTC.

This clone has only one observation. The chain is built from TRBV2 and TRBJ2-5; TRBD1 matches 10 bases. The germline gives CDR1 SNHLY, CDR2 FYNNEI. This CDR3 has 13 residues. V shed 6 bases and J 5 bases; nucleotides not matched to a gene: 3. Here the CDR3 DNA reads TGTGCCAGCAGCGGGACAGGGGCGGAGACCCAGTACTTC. This translates into CASSGTGAETQYF.

The rearrangement joins TRBV30 to TRBJ2-7; possibly TRBD2 for D (6 bases). CDR3 length equals 15 residues. Trimming pared 2 bases from V and 2 bases from J, leaving 16 bases between. CDR1 and CDR2 from the germline V gene are GTSNPN and SVGIG (reference sequence). CDR3 amino acids: CAWSILGRGAYEQYF. In DNA form, the CDR3 reads TGTGCCTGGAGTATATTAGGGCGGGGAGCCTACGAGCAGTACTTC.

This clone was observed a single time. The V gene is TRBV27, the J gene TRBJ1-5; 9 bases align to TRBD1. J was trimmed by 3 bases and V by 2 bases; bases with no gene match: 2. The CDR3 extends over 15 amino acids. Germline V CDR1 and CDR2: MNHEY, SMNVEV (reference sequence). The CDR3 sequence: CASSLGTGNNQPQHF. For the CDR3, the DNA is TGTGCCAGCAGTTTAGGGACAGGGAACAATCAGCCCCAGCATTTT.

The rearrangement links TRBV30 to TRBJ1-1; a possible D gene is TRBD1 (6 bases). V was trimmed by 2 bases and J by 6 bases, leaving 13 bases between them. CDR1 and CDR2 (germline): GTSNPN, SVGIG (reference sequence). CDR3 length: 13 amino acids. CDR3 nucleotide sequence: TGTGCCTGGAGTTCCCCGGACAGTCCTGAAGCTTTCTTT. It is translated as CAWSSPDSPEAFF.